This is a list of T cell receptor beta chains from one sample in a study of blood T cell repertoires in COVID-19. The repertoire was sequenced with immunoSEQ multiplex PCR; TCRdb's copy has only in-frame clones and lacks some. The sample shows a few hundred thousand clones, approximately 83% of them seen only once. The sequenced material came from PBMCs or T cells enriched from blood (not recorded which). Every receptor here comes from a young man who had recovered from COVID-19. Each CDR3 is given with its conserved first and last residue. The D gene is left open where the match is weak. For some rows the clone size is stated as once, few or many, or as a class when expanded; others skip it.

abundance: few
v_gene: TRBV3-1/TRBV3-2
d_gene: TRBD1
j_gene: TRBJ2-3
CDR3aa: CASSQVFRTGGADTQYF
CDR3nt: TGTGCCAGCAGCCAAGTATTCCGGACAGGGGGCGCAGATACGCAGTATTTT

abundance: .
v_gene: TRBV7-2
d_gene: .
j_gene: TRBJ2-3
CDR3aa: CASSPRAVAGTDTQYF
CDR3nt: TGTGCCAGCAGTCCGAGGGCCGTAGCGGGCACAGATACGCAGTATTTT

abundance: .
v_gene: TRBV29-1
d_gene: .
j_gene: TRBJ1-5
CDR3aa: CSVGLGVNQPQHF
CDR3nt: TGCAGCGTGGGCCTCGGGGTGAATCAGCCCCAGCATTTT

abundance: once
v_gene: TRBV7-6
d_gene: .
j_gene: TRBJ2-3
CDR3aa: CASSLGFGGADTQYF
CDR3nt: TGTGCCAGCAGCTTAGGTTTTGGGGGCGCAGATACGCAGTATTTT

abundance: .
v_gene: TRBV5-1
d_gene: TRBD2
j_gene: TRBJ2-2
CDR3aa: CASSILAGGSTGELFF
CDR3nt: TGCGCCAGCAGCATACTAGCGGGGGGAAGCACCGGGGAGCTGTTTTTT

abundance: .
v_gene: TRBV27
d_gene: TRBD1
j_gene: TRBJ1-2
CDR3aa: CASSLTGSNYGYTF
CDR3nt: TGTGCCAGCAGTTTGACAGGGAGTAACTATGGCTACACCTTC

abundance: few
v_gene: TRBV4-3
d_gene: .
j_gene: TRBJ1-4
CDR3aa: CASSQEPTGTGEKLFF
CDR3nt: TGCGCCAGCAGCCAGGAACCGACGGGGACTGGTGAAAAACTGTTTTTT

abundance: .
v_gene: TRBV6-5
d_gene: TRBD1
j_gene: TRBJ1-1
CDR3aa: CASSIERTGYTEAFF
CDR3nt: TGTGCCAGCAGTATAGAAAGGACAGGTTACACTGAAGCTTTCTTT

abundance: .
v_gene: TRBV27
d_gene: .
j_gene: TRBJ1-5
CDR3aa: CASSFQDGNQPQHF
CDR3nt: TGTGCCAGCAGTTTTCAGGATGGCAATCAGCCCCAGCATTTT

abundance: .
v_gene: TRBV18
d_gene: TRBD1
j_gene: TRBJ1-4
CDR3aa: CASSPTARGRTKLFF
CDR3nt: TGTGCCAGCTCACCAACGGCCAGGGGGCGTACAAAACTGTTTTTT

abundance: once
v_gene: TRBV7-3
d_gene: TRBD2
j_gene: TRBJ2-1
CDR3aa: CASSLSFAGGINEQFF
CDR3nt: TGTGCCAGCAGCTTATCCTTCGCGGGGGGGATTAATGAGCAGTTCTTC

abundance: .
v_gene: TRBV27
d_gene: TRBD1
j_gene: TRBJ1-6
CDR3aa: CASSLGGQPNSPLHF
CDR3nt: TGTGCCAGCAGTTTAGGGGGACAGCCTAATTCACCCCTCCACTTT

abundance: .
v_gene: TRBV29-1
d_gene: .
j_gene: TRBJ2-6
CDR3aa: CSVILSEGVGVLTF
CDR3nt: TGCAGCGTCATCCTCTCTGAGGGTGTAGGCGTCCTGACTTTC

abundance: .
v_gene: TRBV6-2/TRBV6-3
d_gene: TRBD2
j_gene: TRBJ2-1
CDR3aa: CASSYSGIAGGEQFF
CDR3nt: TGTGCCAGCAGTTACTCGGGAATAGCGGGGGGCGAGCAGTTCTTC

abundance: .
v_gene: TRBV14
d_gene: .
j_gene: TRBJ1-1
CDR3aa: CASSPIFREGAFF
CDR3nt: TGTGCCAGCAGCCCCATTTTCAGGGAGGGAGCTTTCTTT

abundance: .
v_gene: TRBV12-3/TRBV12-4
d_gene: .
j_gene: TRBJ1-1
CDR3aa: CASSLSRVAAFF
CDR3nt: TGTGCCAGCAGTTTGAGCAGGGTGGCTGCTTTCTTT

abundance: .
v_gene: TRBV12-3/TRBV12-4
d_gene: .
j_gene: TRBJ1-2
CDR3aa: CASTRDNRGYTF
CDR3nt: TGTGCCAGCACCCGGGACAACCGTGGCTACACCTTC

abundance: .
v_gene: TRBV29-1
d_gene: .
j_gene: TRBJ1-3
CDR3aa: CSVLGEGISRGTGNTIYF
CDR3nt: TGCAGCGTCCTCGGGGAGGGGATCTCCCGAGGCACTGGAAACACCATATATTTT

abundance: .
v_gene: TRBV19
d_gene: TRBD1
j_gene: TRBJ1-6
CDR3aa: CASTTTGGSYNSPLHF
CDR3nt: TGTGCCAGTACCACAACAGGGGGCTCCTATAATTCACCCCTCCACTTT

abundance: .
v_gene: TRBV4-1
d_gene: .
j_gene: TRBJ2-3
CDR3aa: CASSPLSGVLTDTQYF
CDR3nt: TGCGCCAGCAGCCCCCTATCGGGGGTCCTCACAGATACGCAGTATTTT

abundance: .
v_gene: TRBV5-4
d_gene: TRBD1
j_gene: TRBJ1-2
CDR3aa: CASSPRDSGYGYTF
CDR3nt: TGTGCCAGCAGCCCCAGGGACAGTGGCTATGGCTACACCTTC

abundance: .
v_gene: TRBV7-3
d_gene: .
j_gene: TRBJ1-2
CDR3aa: CASSEGGGYGYTF
CDR3nt: TGTGCCAGCAGCGAGGGGGGGGGCTATGGCTACACCTTC

abundance: .
v_gene: TRBV24-1
d_gene: TRBD2
j_gene: TRBJ2-1
CDR3aa: CATSDSYASGGAEQFF
CDR3nt: TGTGCCACCAGTGATTCTTACGCTAGCGGGGGGGCTGAGCAGTTCTTC

abundance: .
v_gene: TRBV27
d_gene: TRBD1
j_gene: TRBJ1-1
CDR3aa: CASSRDDRVITEAFF
CDR3nt: TGTGCCAGCAGTCGAGATGACAGGGTGATCACTGAAGCTTTCTTT

abundance: .
v_gene: TRBV2
d_gene: TRBD1
j_gene: TRBJ1-1
CDR3aa: CASRSQGSLNTEAFF
CDR3nt: TGTGCCAGCAGGTCACAGGGGAGCTTGAACACTGAAGCTTTCTTT

abundance: .
v_gene: TRBV19
d_gene: TRBD1
j_gene: TRBJ1-5
CDR3aa: CASSTPTGVWNQPQHF
CDR3nt: TGTGCCAGTAGTACCCCGACAGGGGTATGGAATCAGCCCCAGCATTTT

abundance: .
v_gene: TRBV5-1
d_gene: .
j_gene: TRBJ2-5
CDR3aa: CASSQVSEETQYF
CDR3nt: TGCGCCAGCAGCCAAGTCTCGGAAGAGACCCAGTACTTC

abundance: .
v_gene: TRBV6-5
d_gene: .
j_gene: TRBJ1-5
CDR3aa: CASIPGASNQPQHF
CDR3nt: TGTGCCAGCATCCCAGGCGCTAGCAATCAGCCCCAGCATTTT

abundance: .
v_gene: TRBV27
d_gene: .
j_gene: TRBJ1-1
CDR3aa: CARQGWETEAFF
CDR3nt: TGTGCCAGACAGGGTTGGGAAACTGAAGCTTTCTTT

abundance: .
v_gene: TRBV5-5
d_gene: .
j_gene: TRBJ1-4
CDR3aa: CASSPSTEKLFF
CDR3nt: TGTGCCAGCAGCCCATCTACCGAAAAACTGTTTTTT

abundance: .
v_gene: TRBV5-5
d_gene: TRBD2
j_gene: TRBJ2-3
CDR3aa: CASSSSGGTQYF
CDR3nt: TGTGCCAGCAGCTCCAGCGGGGGTACGCAGTATTTT

abundance: .
v_gene: TRBV25-1
d_gene: .
j_gene: TRBJ1-1
CDR3aa: CASSESLGANTEAFF
CDR3nt: TGTGCCAGCAGTGAATCTCTGGGGGCCAACACTGAAGCTTTCTTT

abundance: .
v_gene: TRBV3-1/TRBV3-2
d_gene: TRBD1
j_gene: TRBJ1-6
CDR3aa: CASSHRSGQGRPLHF
CDR3nt: TGTGCCAGCAGCCACCGGTCGGGACAGGGTCGTCCCCTCCACTTT

abundance: .
v_gene: TRBV10-3
d_gene: .
j_gene: TRBJ1-6
CDR3aa: CAISESPDSPLHF
CDR3nt: TGTGCCATCAGTGAGTCCCCCGATTCACCCCTCCACTTT

abundance: .
v_gene: TRBV6-2/TRBV6-3
d_gene: TRBD1
j_gene: TRBJ1-4
CDR3aa: CASSSADRGLLF
CDR3nt: TGTGCCAGCAGTTCGGCGGACAGGGGGCTCCTTTTT

abundance: .
v_gene: TRBV6-5
d_gene: .
j_gene: TRBJ1-2
CDR3aa: CASSYDRPPTNYGYTF
CDR3nt: TGTGCCAGCAGTTACGACAGGCCACCTACTAACTATGGCTACACCTTC

abundance: .
v_gene: TRBV4-1
d_gene: TRBD1
j_gene: TRBJ1-4
CDR3aa: CASSLRGQSNEKLFF
CDR3nt: TGCGCCAGCAGCCTGCGGGGACAGAGTAATGAAAAACTGTTTTTT

abundance: .
v_gene: TRBV2
d_gene: .
j_gene: TRBJ2-3
CDR3aa: CASLGRVLTDTQYF
CDR3nt: TGTGCCAGCCTGGGCAGGGTATTGACAGATACGCAGTATTTT

abundance: .
v_gene: TRBV10-2
d_gene: .
j_gene: TRBJ1-1
CDR3aa: CASSSTENTEAFF
CDR3nt: TGCGCCAGCAGTTCCACTGAGAACACTGAAGCTTTCTTT

abundance: .
v_gene: TRBV5-6
d_gene: .
j_gene: TRBJ1-2
CDR3aa: CASSLDSFYGYTF
CDR3nt: TGTGCCAGCAGCTTGGACAGCTTCTATGGCTACACCTTC

abundance: .
v_gene: TRBV18
d_gene: .
j_gene: TRBJ1-5
CDR3aa: CASSPTGDSNQPQHF
CDR3nt: TGTGCCAGCTCACCGACGGGGGATAGCAATCAGCCCCAGCATTTT